The clone carrying this TCR beta chain came up many times. Its antigen is still unknown. The data are from a study of naive and memory T cell subsets. Broader study findings: From naive to CM, EM and EMRA, diversity decreased and Gini increased.

From the second PCR step, alpha and beta chains were amplified apart. CDR3 length: 15 residues. Germline V gene data show CDR1 as SGHKS and CDR2 as YYEKEE (reference sequence). V was trimmed by 6 bases and J by 2 bases, leaving 18 bases between them. An equimolar mix of two oligonucleotides served as the beta constant-region primer for TRBC1 and TRBC2. MiXCR was run by TCRdb on the UMI-ligation and nested PCR reads, yielding one entry per CDR3 protein. Of around 160,000 distinct CDR3 sequences listed, about a sixth are singletons. The sequencing sample was made of naive CD4+ T cells from blood. The source is a human donor in good health. The V call is TRBV5-5, the J call TRBJ2-7; either TRBD1 or TRBD2 may supply D (5 bases each). CDR3 coding DNA: TGTGCCAGCATCCTACTACCCGGGACCACCTACGAGCAGTACTTC. It translates to CASILLPGTTYEQYF.